This T cell receptor (beta chain) was retrieved from a study of beta chain features in type 1 diabetes. Findings and limits, study-wide: There was a moderate but significant shortening of TCRB CDR3s in all four CD4+ subsets of Type 1 diabetes patients.

Isolation of CD4+ naive, central memory, regulatory and stem cell-like memory cells was achieved by sorting via CD45RO/CCR7/CD25/CD127/CD95/CD27. cDNA synthesis used the whole RNA isolate, giving expressed TCRB sequences. TCRdb keeps only in-frame clones here, not all; method: immunoSEQ multiplex PCR. Counted here are about 120,000 clones, about 16% occurring once; the ten biggest clones make up 2.3%. CDR1 and CDR2 (germline): GTSNPN, SVGIG (reference sequence). V was shortened by 8 bases and J by 4 bases, with 17 bases between the two germline ends. The CDR3 runs to 13 residues. This clone was counted a few times. Its antigen remains unknown.

This TCR was recovered from a man aged 25-40 years with type 1 diabetes. Sequenced sample: central memory CD4+ T cells from blood. This chain joins TRBV30 and TRBJ2-5; tentatively, D is TRBD2 (7 bases). The CDR3 loop reads CAGGARGVETQYF. In DNA form, the CDR3 reads TGTGCCGGGGGGGCCCGGGGTGTAGAGACCCAGTACTTC.